The clone carrying this T cell receptor beta chain was detected only a few times. Its antigen is unknown. The sample originates from a study of T cells in Graves' hyperthyroidism and ophthalmopathy. General study points: Blood also held most thyroid clonotypes expanded beyond 0.001. Progression to ophthalmopathy was predicted a median of roughly 6.5 months early.

V dropped 5 bases and J dropped 5; count of bases not matched to a gene: 7. CDR1 is MNHEY, CDR2 SVGEGT, per germline. CDR3 length equals 15 residues. Researchers amplified the TCR beta CDR3 regions from RNA transcripts. First-round RT-PCR with HTBI primers amplified the TCR CDR3 region. TCRdb re-derived calls from the multiplex PCR reads in MiXCR, one entry per CDR3 protein. The data show about 500,000 distinct CDR3 sequences, about 16% seen once. The chain uses TRBV6-2 or TRBV6-3 and TRBJ1-4; 8 bases line up with TRBD1. Sequenced material: blood. This receptor was obtained from a woman aged 25 to 39 with Graves' ophthalmopathy. CDR3 region: CASSPSGGFNEKLFF. The DNA of the CDR3 is TGTGCCAGCAGTCCATCAGGGGGCTTCAATGAAAAACTGTTTTTT.